This paragraph reports one T cell receptor (beta chain). The same CDR3 is also encoded by other DNA sequences in this sample. These data come from a study of control samples from healthy donors and cancer patients. Method: immunoSEQ multiplex PCR; TCRdb's copy keeps in-frame clones and lacks some. Among 93,000 or so clones listed, roughly 90% were seen once. Losses at the gene ends were 7 bases for V and 7 bases for J; bases not matched to a gene: 12. Germline values: CDR1 MNHEY, CDR2 SVGAGI. The CDR3 totals 15 residues. The chain employs TRBV6-5 and TRBJ1-5; 8 bases agree with TRBD1. The receptor was derived from a man aged 60-69 years with lung cancer. Sequenced input: PBMCs. Here the CDR3 reads CASTSDRAGQQPQHF. The CDR3 DNA reads TGTGCCAGCACCTCGGACAGGGCGGGTCAACAGCCCCAGCATTTT.